One sample yielded the 23 T cell receptor beta chains listed below, sequenced in a study of shared clonotypes between healthy human individuals. Sequencing used immunoSEQ multiplex PCR; TCRdb keeps in-frame clones, though not all of them. The sample includes some 2,000,000 clones, approximately 95% seen only once; the top ten take 0.13%. Material for sequencing was naive CD4+ T cells sorted from blood. This sample's subset: CD45RA+ positively selected. These receptors were collected from a man in his late teens or twenties in good health.

V is TRBV4-3 and J is TRBJ2-4, with a possible D match to TRBD1 (5 bases). CDR3 length: 16 amino acids. V was cut by 0 bases and J by 1 base, with 10 bases left in between. The germline CDR1 and CDR2 sequences are LGHNA and YSLEER. CDR3 coding DNA: TGCGCCAGCAGCCAAGATACCCCAGGGGCCAAAAACATTCAGTACTTC. Its translation: CASSQDTPGAKNIQYF.

Points on this clone: The junction does not match germline at one end; this may be a read error. The V call is TRBV6-5, the J call TRBJ1-5; D unclear. The CDR3 has 15 amino acids. CDR1 is MNHEY, CDR2 SVGAGI, per germline. Here the CDR3 DNA reads TGTGCCAGCACCCCACGTCCAGGTTTTAATCGGCCCCAGCATTTT. It encodes CASTPRPGFNRPQHF.

This chain uses TRBV6-6 with TRBJ2-7; D ambiguous. The CDR3 spans 12 residues. Germline-derived CDR1 and CDR2 are MNHNY and SVGAGI (reference sequence). The ends were cut back, 7 bases at V and 5 bases at J, with 12 bases in the middle. CDR3 protein: CASTLRNDEQYF. Written as DNA, the CDR3 is TGTGCCAGCACTCTACGAAACGACGAGCAGTACTTC.

The chain recombines TRBV6-5 with TRBJ2-3, with 8 positions matching TRBD2. The CDR3 sequence is 16 residues long. The V gene end was trimmed by 0 bases and the J gene end by 4 bases; junction bases not matched to a gene: 6. Germline-derived CDR1 and CDR2 are MNHEY and SVGAGI. The CDR3 DNA sequence: TGTGCCAGCAGTTACTCTAGCGGGATCTCTGCAGATACGCAGTATTTT. Its protein product is CASSYSSGISADTQYF.

A remark on this clone: Other DNA sequences in this specimen translate into the identical CDR3. The chain uses TRBV5-1 and TRBJ1-1; D may be TRBD1 (6 bases). The CDR3 totals 14 residues. Per the germline V gene, CDR1 is SGHRS and CDR2 is YFSETQ. Trimming cost V 4 bases and J 5 bases, with 15 bases left between them. The CDR3 region is CASSPRGSGTEAFF. CDR3 sequence (DNA): TGCGCCAGCAGCCCAAGGGGGTCGGGTACTGAAGCTTTCTTT.

The J gene is TRBJ1-1, the V gene TRBV11-2; D not resolved. The CDR3 sequence is 17 residues long. V shed 3 bases and J shed 0 bases, with 17 bases lying between them. In germline, CDR1 is SGHAT, CDR2 FQNNGV. The CDR3 loop is CASSLTGRGLMNTEAFF. CDR3 coding DNA: TGTGCCAGCAGCTTGACCGGGCGCGGTCTCATGAACACTGAAGCTTTCTTT.

The rearrangement uses TRBV30 and TRBJ2-4; either TRBD1 or TRBD2 may supply D (5 bases each). This CDR3 region has 13 residues. Germline values: CDR1 GTSNPN, CDR2 SVGIG (reference sequence). CDR3 loop: CALQPGTLNIQYF. The CDR3 DNA is TGTGCTTTGCAACCCGGGACCTTAAACATTCAGTACTTC.

The V and J genes are TRBV5-1 and TRBJ2-7; no definite D call. V lost 1 base and J 3 bases, leaving 8 bases between the germline ends. This CDR3 is built from 13 residues. Germline V gene sequence: CDR1 SGHRS, CDR2 YFSETQ. The CDR3 region has the DNA TGCGCCAGCAGCTTGTTGACCTACTACGAGCAGTACTTC. Protein sequence: CASSLLTYYEQYF.

The CDR3 DNA follows: TGTGCCAGCAGCCCCGGGACAGGGATCTACGAGCAGTACTTC. Amino acids: CASSPGTGIYEQYF. The chain joins TRBV6-6 to TRBJ2-7, with 9 bases identical to TRBD1. The CDR3 covers 14 residues. With V trimmed by 6 bases and J by 3 bases, 6 bases remained unmatched. CDR1 and CDR2 from the germline V gene are MNHNY and SVGAGI (reference sequence).

This chain joins TRBV2 and TRBJ2-2; 12 positions agree with TRBD2. The ends lost 6 bases at V and 5 bases at J; junction bases unmatched: 7. This CDR3 comprises 16 residues. Germline values: CDR1 SNHLY, CDR2 FYNNEI. The CDR3 DNA reads TGTGCCAGCAGAGGACTAGCGGGACAGCTGACCGGGGAGCTGTTTTTT. It yields the protein CASRGLAGQLTGELFF.

The CDR3 DNA follows: TGCGCCAGCAGCTTGGCCTTGGGGGCCCCTGAAGCTTTCTTT. It yields the protein CASSLALGAPEAFF. The chain is built from TRBV5-1 and TRBJ1-1, with D maybe TRBD1 (6 bases). V lost 0 bases to trimming and J lost 6 bases, with 12 bases between them. Germline CDR1 SGHRS, CDR2 YFSETQ. This CDR3 region has 14 residues.

In regard to this clone: The sample contains more than one DNA sequence encoding this CDR3. The rearrangement uses TRBV27 and TRBJ2-7; the D gene could be TRBD1 or TRBD2 (5 bases each). V shed 2 bases and J shed 2 bases, with 10 bases lying between them. CDR1 and CDR2 from the germline V gene are MNHEY and SMNVEV (reference sequence). This CDR3 is built from 14 residues. CDR3 DNA: TGTGCCAGCAGTTTAGGGCAGGGACCCTACGAGCAGTACTTC. Its protein is CASSLGQGPYEQYF.

The chain links TRBV4-3 to TRBJ1-1; tentative D call: TRBD1 (5 bases). This CDR3 has 15 residues. Germline values: CDR1 LGHNA, CDR2 YSLEER. Trimming pared 0 bases from V and 5 bases from J, leaving 13 bases between. The CDR3: CASSQEGSGGTEAFF. The DNA for the CDR3 is TGCGCCAGCAGCCAAGAAGGATCCGGGGGTACTGAAGCTTTCTTT.

The rearrangement joins TRBV4-3 to TRBJ1-2; no reliable D call. The length of the CDR3 is 13 residues. Looked up from germline, CDR1 is LGHNA and CDR2 is YSLEER. Trimming pared 1 base from V and 2 bases from J, leaving 5 bases between. CDR3 coding DNA: TGCGCCAGCAGCCAAGTTGAGAACTATGGCTACACCTTC. Protein: CASSQVENYGYTF.

The chain is built from TRBV5-1 and TRBJ2-7; possible D gene TRBD1, 6 bases. The CDR3 has 14 amino acids. CDR1 is SGHRS and CDR2 is YFSETQ in the germline V gene. V lost 2 bases, J lost 4 bases, and 13 bases lay in between. CDR3 residues: CASSFRDTRYEQYF. As DNA, the CDR3 is TGCGCCAGCAGCTTCCGGGACACCCGGTACGAGCAGTACTTC.

The chain employs TRBV30 and TRBJ1-1; no clear D gene. Germline CDR1 is GTSNPN and CDR2 is SVGIG (reference sequence). V was trimmed by 2 bases and J by 0 bases, leaving 10 bases between them. This CDR3 has 14 residues. The CDR3 nucleotides are TGTGCCTGGAGTCTGGAGAATATGAACACTGAAGCTTTCTTT. It encodes CAWSLENMNTEAFF.

The chain has TRBV30 and TRBJ1-2; maybe TRBD1 (6 bases). Germline V gene sequence: CDR1 GTSNPN, CDR2 SVGIG (reference sequence). With 0 bases removed from V and 10 bases from J, the gap between germline ends came to 12 bases. The CDR3 runs to 12 residues. This CDR3 is CAWSVYRVHYTF. The CDR3 DNA follows: TGTGCCTGGAGTGTATACAGGGTACACTACACCTTC.

The chain combines TRBV9 with TRBJ1-2; no clear D gene. Germline loops: CDR1 SGDLS, CDR2 YYNGEE. The CDR3 is 13 amino acids. The germline V and J ends were trimmed by 6 bases and 4 bases, with 13 bases remaining between them. CDR3 region: CASNPIPFYGYTF. The CDR3 region has the DNA TGTGCCAGCAACCCGATCCCCTTCTATGGCTACACCTTC.

Details on this clone: The sample carries other DNA sequences with the same CDR3. The rearrangement uses TRBV7-2 and TRBJ2-3; 7 bases line up with TRBD2. Germline V gene data show CDR1 as SGHTA and CDR2 as FQGNSA. V lost 0 bases to trimming and J lost 6 bases; unmatched junction nucleotides: 3. The CDR3 totals 14 residues. CDR3 DNA: TGTGCCAGCAGCTTAGCGAGCGGGGCCGATACGCAGTATTTT. Amino acids: CASSLASGADTQYF.

J is TRBJ1-2 and V is TRBV6-5; maybe TRBD1 (5 bases). The germline V gene has CDR1 MNHEY and CDR2 SVGAGI. The CDR3 length is 16 residues. Trimming took off 0 bases at V and 5 bases at J, with 16 bases between the two ends. The CDR3 DNA reads as TGTGCCAGCAGTTACTCGCAACCGCGAGGGACTTATGGCTACACCTTC. Translating it yields CASSYSQPRGTYGYTF.

V and J are TRBV29-1 and TRBJ2-5; possibly TRBD1 for D (6 bases). The assigned J gene may be wrong: the sequence end matches TRBJ2-7 better. The V gene's germline CDR1 is SQVTM and CDR2 ANQGSEA. The CDR3 runs to 12 residues. The CDR3 loop reads CSVEGAKYEQYF. The CDR3 region has the DNA TGCAGCGTTGAGGGGGCGAAATACGAGCAGTACTTC.

The chain is built from TRBV4-3 and TRBJ1-4; tentatively, D is TRBD1 (6 bases). Germline V gene data show CDR1 as LGHNA and CDR2 as YSLEER. The CDR3 runs 15 residues. The germline V and J ends were trimmed by 4 bases and 2 bases, with 11 bases remaining between them. The CDR3 sequence: CASSLQRGTNEKLFF. In DNA form, the CDR3 reads TGCGCCAGCAGCCTTCAGAGGGGGACTAATGAAAAACTGTTTTTT.

This chain links TRBV6-1 with TRBJ2-1; a weak D match, TRBD1 (6 bases). The CDR3 covers 15 residues. V lost 8 bases to trimming and J lost 0 bases, with 14 bases between them. Germline V gene data show CDR1 as MNHNS and CDR2 as SASEGT. The chain's CDR3 is CASRFDRLSYNEQFF. The CDR3 DNA follows: TGTGCCAGCCGCTTTGACAGGCTCTCCTACAATGAGCAGTTCTTC.